This entry features one T cell receptor beta chain sequence. As processed by the authors: From reference gene primer amplification, estimates of nucleated cell counts were derived. TCRdb's table, derived via immunoSEQ multiplex PCR, lists solely in-frame clones and lacks some. V and J calls and clone size are those listed in that table; D and trimming were worked out from the DNA. The data contain 80,000 to 95,000 clones, about nine tenths of them singletons. This CDR3 has 15 amino acids. Germline-derived CDR1 and CDR2 are MNHEY and SMNVEV (reference sequence). The ends were cut back, 1 base at V and 7 bases at J, with 16 bases in the middle. The entry originates in a study of blood T cell repertoires in COVID-19. Across the whole study: From T cells, B-cell-depleted T cells, or PBMCs came the material, which was cDNA or gDNA.

This rearrangement joins TRBV27 to TRBJ1-1; D not certain. The TCR sequence derives from a man between 50 and 59 years old with active or convalescent COVID-19. Sample: peripheral blood. This CDR3 reads CASSLFFGGWDEAFF. Written as DNA, the CDR3 is TGTGCCAGCAGTTTATTTTTTGGAGGCTGGGATGAAGCTTTCTTT.